This entry features one T cell receptor beta chain sequence. As yet, its antigen is unknown. This sample stems from a study of blood T cells in healthy people across ages. Study-level results: Using unsorted PBMCs precluded a conclusive naive versus antigen-experienced comparison. Estimated diversity across one million T cells was deemed an underestimate.

A second roughly 6 to 12 cycle PCR used barcoded and J-beta primers. TCRdb ran MiXCR on the 5' RACE reads and lists one entry per CDR3 protein. The sample has about 640,000 distinct CDR3 sequences; 58% are singletons. The CDR3 runs 14 residues. Germline CDR1 reads MNHNY; CDR2 reads SVGAGI (reference sequence). Losses at the gene ends were 8 bases for V and 0 bases for J; bases not matched to a gene: 4. The TCR sequence derives from a man aged 60 to 75 in good health. Input material: blood. V and J are TRBV6-6 and TRBJ2-7, with 10 bases that match TRBD1. Written as DNA, the CDR3 is TGTGCCAGCCGGGGACAGGGGTCCTCCTACGAGCAGTACTTC. Its translation is CASRGQGSSYEQYF.